The 15 T cell receptor beta chains presented below share a single source sample, sequenced in a study of blood T cell repertoires in COVID-19. Some clones are missing from TCRdb's copy, which holds only in-frame ones; the method was immunoSEQ multiplex PCR. The sample has around 260,000 clones; roughly 89% are singletons. The sample was peripheral blood. The receptors stem from a woman in her thirties or forties who had recovered from COVID-19.

The chain carries TRBV6-5 and TRBJ2-7; 10 bases agree with TRBD1. CDR3 length: 15 residues. J was trimmed by 3 bases and V by 7 bases; bases with no gene match: 9. CDR1 and CDR2 (germline): MNHEY, SVGAGI. CDR3 DNA sequence: TGTGCCAGCACCACCTCGGGACAGGGGTTCTACGAGCAGTACTTC. This gives the protein CASTTSGQGFYEQYF.

The rearrangement links TRBV5-1 to TRBJ2-7, with D maybe TRBD1 (7 bases). CDR1 and CDR2 from the germline V gene are SGHRS and YFSETQ. The V and J ends lost 4 bases and 0 bases respectively, with 14 bases between them. The CDR3 has 15 residues. This chain's CDR3 is CASSRETGSSYEQYF. The CDR3, as DNA: TGCGCCAGCAGCCGGGAGACAGGGAGCTCCTACGAGCAGTACTTC.

The V call is TRBV28, the J call TRBJ1-5, with D possibly matching TRBD1 (5 bases). Trimming left V 8 bases short and J 2 bases short, with 13 bases between. Germline lookup yields CDR1 MDHEN and CDR2 SYDVKM. This CDR3 has 14 residues. DNA for the CDR3: TGTGCCAGCTGGTTGGGGGGGGGCAATCAGCCCCAGCATTTT. This sequence encodes CASWLGGGNQPQHF. Full variable domain (remainder filled in from reference TRBV28 and TRBJ1-5): DVKVTQSSRYLVKRTGEKVFLECVQDMDHENMFWYRQDPGLGLRLIYFSYDVKMKEKGDIPEGYSVSREKKERFSLILESASTNQTSMYLCASWLGGGNQPQHFGDGTRLSIL.

The rearrangement links TRBV3-1 (or the pseudogene TRBV3-2) to TRBJ2-7; 8 bases line up with TRBD2. Unmatched junction bases numbered 7, after V lost 3 bases and J lost 3 bases. This CDR3 has 15 residues. Germline CDR1 reads LGHDT; CDR2 reads YNNKEL (reference sequence). The CDR3 is CASSQPGGAGYEQYF. CDR3 DNA sequence: TGTGCCAGCAGCCAGCCGGGGGGGGCCGGCTACGAGCAGTACTTC.

The rearrangement uses TRBV12-3 or TRBV12-4 and TRBJ2-5; D ambiguous. With 3 bases removed from V and 5 bases from J, the gap between germline ends came to 4 bases. The CDR3 loop spans 11 amino acids. The CDR3 here is CASSLAETQYF. The CDR3 DNA is TGTGCCAGCAGTTTGGCTGAGACCCAGTACTTC.

This clone was seen just once. In nucleotides, the CDR3 is TGTGCCAGCAGCCCTAGCGGGAGGGCCGTTGTCGAGACCCAGTACTTC. Its protein is CASSPSGRAVVETQYF. The V gene is TRBV7-9, the J gene TRBJ2-5; 12 bases align to TRBD2. CDR1 and CDR2 (germline): SEHNR, FQNEAQ (reference sequence). Trimming cost V 5 bases and J 5 bases; bases outside gene matches: 9. CDR3 size: 16 residues.

This clone was detected only a few times. J is TRBJ1-5 and V is TRBV5-1, with a weak D call TRBD1 (5 bases). Trimming pared 0 bases from V and 5 bases from J, leaving 18 bases between. The CDR3 spans 17 residues. Germline loops: CDR1 SGHRS, CDR2 YFSETQ. The CDR3 loop reads CASSLVSKLGQHQPQHF. In DNA form, the CDR3 reads TGCGCCAGCAGCTTGGTGAGTAAGTTGGGGCAGCATCAGCCCCAGCATTTT.

This clone was detected once. The chain links TRBV14 to TRBJ2-1; 9 bases are a match to TRBD2. Germline CDR1 is SGHDN and CDR2 is FVKESK. The CDR3 extends over 15 amino acids. The ends lost 5 bases at V and 4 bases at J; junction bases unmatched: 6. The CDR3 loop reads CASSASGRSYNEQFF. The CDR3 DNA is TGTGCCAGCAGCGCCAGCGGGAGGTCATACAATGAGCAGTTCTTC.

The rearrangement joins TRBV19 to TRBJ2-6; D is ambiguous. V gave up 0 bases and J gave up 2 bases, with 11 bases separating them. This CDR3 region has 17 residues. Germline loops: CDR1 LNHDA, CDR2 SQIVND (reference sequence). CDR3 bases: TGTGCCAGTAGTATAGATCGCAGGTACGCTGGGGCCAACGTCCTGACTTTC. This translates into CASSIDRRYAGANVLTF.

The V call is TRBV21-1, the J call TRBJ2-1; TRBD2 is taken as the D call from the table, unchecked against the DNA. TRBV21-1 is a documented pseudogene. This CDR3 spans 17 amino acids. The CDR3 loop reads CASSNGVVLAGNNEQFF. The CDR3 DNA follows: TGTGCCAGCAGCAACGGGGTGGTTCTAGCGGGAAACAATGAGCAGTTCTTC.

The chain employs TRBV5-1 and TRBJ2-3; D gene uncertain. Germline loops: CDR1 SGHRS, CDR2 YFSETQ. The CDR3 contains 12 residues. Between the trimmed V and J ends, which lost 5 bases and 5 bases, there was a span of 9 bases. CDR3 nucleotide sequence: TGCGCCAGCAGGCCCCCCGGAGATACGCAGTATTTT. This encodes CASRPPGDTQYF.

This clone was recorded only once. The chain recombines TRBV3-1 (or the pseudogene TRBV3-2) with TRBJ2-5; 12 bases map to TRBD1. The CDR3 is 15 residues long. Germline V gene data show CDR1 as LGHDT and CDR2 as YNNKEL (reference sequence). The V segment lost 4 bases and the J segment 7 bases; nucleotides outside the gene matches: 7. DNA of the CDR3: TGTGCCAGCAGCCCACGGGACAGGGGGCTTGGGACCCAGTACTTC. Translated: CASSPRDRGLGTQYF.

The chain combines TRBV6-5 with TRBJ1-2; 8 bases are a match to TRBD1. From germline, CDR1 is MNHEY and CDR2 SVGAGI. This CDR3 comprises 12 residues. With 6 bases clipped from V and 8 bases from J, the junction kept 5 bases outside the gene matches. In nucleotides, the CDR3 is TGTGCCAGCAGCTGGGACAGGAGAGGCTACACCTTC. Residues: CASSWDRRGYTF.

V is TRBV29-1 and J is TRBJ2-3, with TRBD2 identical over 7 bases. This CDR3 spans 14 amino acids. The germline gives CDR1 SQVTM, CDR2 ANQGSEA. Unmatched junction bases numbered 5, after V lost 5 bases and J lost 0 bases. The CDR3 here is CSVRGSGSTDTQYF. Here the CDR3 DNA reads TGCAGCGTTCGCGGTAGCGGGAGCACAGATACGCAGTATTTT.

The rearrangement joins TRBV19 to TRBJ2-1; 7 bases fit TRBD2. From germline, CDR1 is LNHDA and CDR2 SQIVND (reference sequence). V was pared by 2 bases and J by 0 bases, with 4 bases of the junction left unmatched. This CDR3 contains 16 residues. The CDR3 DNA reads TGTGCCAGTAGTATATCGGGCGGGAGCTCCTACAATGAGCAGTTCTTC. The encoded protein is CASSISGGSSYNEQFF.